The T cell receptor beta chain described here comes from a study of blood T cell repertoires in COVID-19. Study summary: Samples came from the United States, Italy and Spain, spanning acute and convalescent COVID-19.

The protocol was immunoSEQ multiplex PCR, while the TCRdb copy is restricted to in-frame clones and leaves out a portion. The sample records almost 95,000 clones, around nine tenths being singletons. The CDR3 loop spans 14 amino acids. V was cut by 2 bases and J by 4 bases, with 14 bases left in between. Germline assignment: CDR1 GTSNPN and CDR2 SVGIG (reference sequence). This clonotype was sampled from a woman aged 55-69 years with COVID-19, enrolled during active disease. This sequence joins TRBV30 and TRBJ1-2, with no clear D. Sequenced material: peripheral blood. The CDR3 DNA follows: TGTGCCTGGAGTCTTTTGGGTTCGGGCTATGGCTACACCTTC. This sequence encodes CAWSLLGSGYGYTF.